The clone carrying this T cell receptor beta chain was seen ten or more times. Its antigen is undetermined. The data are from a study of identical twins. The CDR3 runs 12 residues. V gave up 5 bases and J gave up 3 bases, with 8 bases separating them. Whole-study findings and limits: An excess of low generation probability was shown by twin-shared out-of-frame alpha sequences. Insertions were fewer in abundant cord blood beta clonotypes, whereas memory repertoires showed none of this pattern. Researchers caution that invariant MAIT and iNKT cells could partly confound zero-insertion analyses.

TCRdb reprocessed the 5' RACE reads via MiXCR and lists one record per CDR3 protein. The profile covers 570,000 or so distinct CDR3 sequences, with over 8.5% appearing a single time and roughly 3% taken by the ten largest. These data were likewise used in another study, on yellow fever vaccine responses in identical twins.

The material sequenced was PBMCs. V gene TRBV12-3 or TRBV12-4 combines with J gene TRBJ2-7, with D hard to call. The receptor was derived from a woman between 18 and 29 years old in good health. As DNA, the CDR3 is TGTGCCAGCAGTCCCGTTTACTACGAGCAGTACTTC. Residues: CASSPVYYEQYF.